This TCR beta chain was sequenced during a study of T cells in Graves' hyperthyroidism and ophthalmopathy. It was RNA transcripts that yielded the amplified TCR beta CDR3 regions. TCR CDR3 underwent first-round RT-PCR with the HTBI primer set. One entry per CDR3 protein, called by TCRdb with MiXCR from the multiplex PCR reads. This sample has 800,000 or so distinct CDR3 sequences, with roughly 40% found just once. The length of the CDR3 is 14 residues. Germline V lookup: CDR1 MGHRA, CDR2 YSYEKL. V was trimmed by 1 base and J by 3 bases, leaving 9 bases between them. This chain joins TRBV4-1 and TRBJ1-2; D is unresolved. Material for sequencing was blood. The source of this sequence is a man aged 18 to 35 with Graves' hyperthyroidism. The CDR3 region is CASSQVGSYYGYTF. CDR3 nucleotide sequence: TGCGCCAGCAGCCAAGTAGGCAGCTACTATGGCTACACCTTC.